One sample yielded the 15 T cell receptor beta chains listed below, sequenced in a study of cytomegalovirus exposure and HLA in healthy donors. Produced via immunoSEQ multiplex PCR; TCRdb's table is partial and in-frame only. The table has fewer than 85,000 clones, 95% to 96% seen once. The source material was PBMCs. These receptors all stem from a woman between 18 and 30 years old in good health and CMV-seronegative.

This clone was counted once. CDR3 nucleotide sequence: TGTGCCAGCAGCCAGGATACGTCAGGGACCGGGGAGCTGTTTTTT. Protein: CASSQDTSGTGELFF. This chain links TRBV16 with TRBJ2-2, with D tentatively TRBD1 (5 bases). This CDR3 region has 15 residues. V gave up 3 bases and J gave up 5 bases, with 13 bases separating them. Germline assignment: CDR1 KGHSY and CDR2 FQNENV.

V usage is TRBV7-8 and J usage is TRBJ2-1, with TRBD1 matching 8 bases. Trimming at V came to 5 bases and at J to 8 bases, leaving 8 bases not matched to a gene. Germline V gene lookup returns CDR1 SGHVS and CDR2 FQNEAQ. The CDR3 extends over 14 amino acids. The CDR3 protein is CASSRPGGEYEQFF. The CDR3 DNA sequence: TGTGCCAGCAGCAGACCAGGGGGCGAATATGAGCAGTTCTTC.

In its sample, this clone was seen once. V gene TRBV27 combines with J gene TRBJ2-7; 7 bases are a match to TRBD2. This CDR3 comprises 13 residues. V gave up 6 bases and J gave up 2 bases; unmatched junction bases: 4. The V gene's germline CDR1 is MNHEY and CDR2 SMNVEV (reference sequence). In DNA form, the CDR3 reads TGTGCCAGCAGCCTGGGGGGGACCTACGAGCAGTACTTC. This gives the protein CASSLGGTYEQYF.

J is TRBJ1-1 and V is TRBV5-1; 9 bases line up with TRBD1. Trimming removed 4 bases from V and 7 bases from J; junction bases left unmatched: 11. Germline CDR1 SGHRS, CDR2 YFSETQ. There are 15 residues in the CDR3. In nucleotides, the CDR3 is TGCGCCAGCAGCCAAAAGACACAGGGGGCTTATGAAGCTTTCTTT. Translation gives CASSQKTQGAYEAFF.

The chain is built from TRBV6-1 and TRBJ2-5; D is possibly TRBD2 (6 bases). V was trimmed by 6 bases and J by 2 bases, leaving 10 bases between them. The CDR3 covers 13 residues. Germline V gene sequence: CDR1 MNHNS, CDR2 SASEGT. CDR3: CASRESGQETQYF. CDR3 sequence (DNA): TGTGCCAGCAGGGAAAGCGGGCAAGAGACCCAGTACTTC.

This chain links TRBV18 with TRBJ2-1; D gene uncertain. CDR3 length equals 12 residues. The V end was cut by 6 bases, the J end by 7 bases, with 10 bases between. Germline V lookup: CDR1 KGHSH, CDR2 LQKENI. CDR3: CASSVGANEQFF. The CDR3 coding sequence is TGTGCCAGCTCCGTTGGAGCTAATGAGCAGTTCTTC.

This clone came up a few times. The chain recombines TRBV6-1 with TRBJ1-5; no definite D call. With 0 bases removed from V and 6 bases from J, the gap between germline ends came to 6 bases. Germline CDR1 and CDR2: MNHNS and SASEGT. The CDR3 length is 13 residues. The CDR3 DNA reads TGTGCCAGCAGTGAAGCGCACGGTCAGCCCCAGCATTTT. This encodes CASSEAHGQPQHF.

The chain joins TRBV9 to TRBJ2-4; no clear D gene. The CDR3 contains 13 residues. CDR1 is SGDLS and CDR2 is YYNGEE in the germline V gene. The CDR3 nucleotides read TGTGATAGCCCCGTAGGCGGCCAAAACATTCAGTACTTC. Translation: CDSPVGGQNIQYF.

This chain links TRBV7-7 with TRBJ2-2; D is perhaps TRBD2 (6 bases). Germline loops: CDR1 SSHAT, CDR2 FNYEAQ (reference sequence). This CDR3 region has 17 residues. The V end was cut by 4 bases, the J end by 1 base, with 16 bases between. The CDR3 loop is CASSSQWTTLNTGELFF. For the CDR3, the DNA is TGTGCCAGCAGCTCCCAATGGACTACCCTGAACACCGGGGAGCTGTTTTTT. Variable domain in full (rest from reference TRBV7-7 and TRBJ2-2): GAGVSQSPRYKVTKRGQDVTLRCDPISSHATLYWYQQALGQGPEFLTYFNYEAQPDKSGLPSDRFSAERPEGSISTLTIQRTEQRDSAMYRCASSSQWTTLNTGELFFGEGSRLTVL.

The V and J genes are TRBV2 and TRBJ2-3, with 9 bases matching TRBD1. There are 19 residues in the CDR3. Per the germline V gene, CDR1 is SNHLY and CDR2 is FYNNEI. V was pared by 7 bases and J by 3 bases, with 20 bases of the junction left unmatched. The CDR3 here is CASISTSDRGLLVTDTQYF. The CDR3 nucleotides read TGTGCCAGCATTAGCACCTCGGACAGGGGACTGCTGGTTACAGATACGCAGTATTTT. Drawing the rest from reference TRBV2 and TRBJ2-3, the complete variable domain is EPEVTQTPSHQVTQMGQEVILRCVPISNHLYFYWYRQILGQKVEFLVSFYNNEISEKSEIFDDQFSVERPDGSNFTLKIRSTKLEDSAMYFCASISTSDRGLLVTDTQYFGPGTRLTVL.

The genes are TRBV18 and TRBJ2-1, with TRBD1 matching over 9 bases. CDR3 length equals 14 residues. Germline V gene sequence: CDR1 KGHSH, CDR2 LQKENI. V trimming: 2 bases; J trimming: 9 bases; junction bases outside the gene matches: 5. The chain's CDR3 is CASSPATGGSEQFF. CDR3 DNA sequence: TGTGCCAGCTCACCAGCTACAGGGGGCAGTGAGCAGTTCTTC.

The rearrangement uses TRBV4-1 and TRBJ2-5; 7 bases are shared with TRBD1. This CDR3 region has 16 residues. CDR1 is MGHRA and CDR2 is YSYEKL in the germline V gene. The V segment lost 0 bases and the J segment 2 bases; nucleotides outside the gene matches: 6. The CDR3 DNA is TGCGCCAGCAGCCAAGAAGTTCCGGGACAGCAAGAGACCCAGTACTTC. It translates to CASSQEVPGQQETQYF.

The rearrangement links TRBV10-3 to TRBJ1-5, with D hard to call. The CDR3 spans 14 residues. Trimming took 5 bases from V and 0 from J, leaving 8 bases between them. Per germline, CDR1 ENHRY and CDR2 SYGVKD. CDR3 sequence (DNA): TGTGCCATCAGTTCCGGGGTTAGCAATCAGCCCCAGCATTTT. Protein: CAISSGVSNQPQHF.

This clone was seen only once. This chain joins TRBV28 and TRBJ1-1; TRBD1 might be the D (6 bases). There are 14 residues in the CDR3. V was pared by 5 bases and J by 0 bases, with 10 bases between. Germline V gene data show CDR1 as MDHEN and CDR2 as SYDVKM. DNA for the CDR3: TGTGCCAGCAGTCGGGACACGATGAACACTGAAGCTTTCTTT. Translating gives CASSRDTMNTEAFF.

V usage is TRBV27 and J usage is TRBJ1-2; 8 nucleotides match TRBD1. The CDR3 extends over 15 amino acids. V lost 6 bases, J lost 4 bases, and 10 bases stayed unmatched. CDR1 MNHEY and CDR2 SMNVEV come from the germline V gene (reference sequence). The CDR3, as DNA: TGTGCCAGCAGCCGGGGACAGGTCCTTGGCTATGGCTACACCTTC. Residues: CASSRGQVLGYGYTF.